These T cell receptor beta chains were read from a single sample in a study of graft-versus-host responses after intestinal transplantation. Their specific antigens are unknown. Here immunoSEQ multiplex PCR was the method, and the copy in TCRdb shows in-frame clones only, minus some. In the table there are fewer than 150,000 clones, approximately 94% of which are singletons. The sample here was unstimulated CD4+ T cells sorted from spleen or lymph node cells, taken before intestinal transplant. The source is a human donor who received an intestinal transplant. Both conserved end residues are part of each CDR3.

v_gene: TRBV27
j_gene: TRBJ1-2
CDR3aa: CASSSAQGLKGYGYTF

v_gene: TRBV25-1
j_gene: TRBJ2-3
CDR3aa: CASSDQTDVGDTQYF

v_gene: TRBV11-3
j_gene: TRBJ2-1
CDR3aa: CASSLGGTSGGAHEQFF

v_gene: TRBV2
j_gene: TRBJ2-5
CDR3aa: CASSRQGFPRETQYF

v_gene: TRBV9
j_gene: TRBJ2-6
CDR3aa: CASSPRLSGANVLTF

v_gene: TRBV19
j_gene: TRBJ1-1
CDR3aa: CASSIDWNTEAFF

v_gene: TRBV11-2
j_gene: TRBJ2-7
CDR3aa: CASSLRPGRPYEQYF

v_gene: TRBV4-2
j_gene: TRBJ1-3
CDR3aa: CASSQEAAGSGNTIYF

v_gene: TRBV5-4
j_gene: TRBJ2-5
CDR3aa: CASSGLAGSQETQYF

v_gene: TRBV18
j_gene: -
CDR3aa: CASSLWDRPRDEQYF

v_gene: TRBV6-1
j_gene: TRBJ2-2
CDR3aa: CASSVSGARGTGELFF

v_gene: TRBV19
j_gene: TRBJ2-4
CDR3aa: CASSILGVAKNIQYF

v_gene: TRBV9
j_gene: TRBJ2-2
CDR3aa: CASSVPGTTNTGELFF

v_gene: TRBV5-4
j_gene: TRBJ2-2
CDR3aa: CASRGGGAGTGELFF

v_gene: TRBV5-1
j_gene: TRBJ1-1
CDR3aa: CAGPHTTGDFGNTEAFF

v_gene: TRBV20-1
j_gene: TRBJ2-5
CDR3aa: CSARLETQYF

v_gene: TRBV30
j_gene: TRBJ1-1
CDR3aa: CASETGARWGAFF

v_gene: TRBV30
j_gene: TRBJ1-2
CDR3aa: CAWSEGGPSEGYTF

v_gene: TRBV10-1
j_gene: TRBJ2-1
CDR3aa: CAIYSGKSSYNEQFF

v_gene: TRBV5-1
j_gene: TRBJ2-7
CDR3aa: CASSGGSSYEQYF

v_gene: TRBV5-6
j_gene: TRBJ2-4
CDR3aa: CASSQEGIAKNIQYF

v_gene: TRBV5-6
j_gene: TRBJ1-4
CDR3aa: CASRRRGTNEKLFF

v_gene: TRBV25-1
j_gene: TRBJ2-3
CDR3aa: CASSDLKGDTQYF

v_gene: TRBV27
j_gene: TRBJ2-7
CDR3aa: CASSSGQQYEQYF

v_gene: TRBV6-5
j_gene: TRBJ1-2
CDR3aa: CASSYFRGGGYTF

v_gene: TRBV5-1
j_gene: TRBJ1-1
CDR3aa: CASSPLGQRNTEAFF

v_gene: TRBV7-9
j_gene: TRBJ2-3
CDR3aa: CASSLQGSNTDTQYF

v_gene: TRBV19
j_gene: TRBJ2-1
CDR3aa: CASSIDFGRGQFF

v_gene: TRBV7-9
j_gene: TRBJ2-7
CDR3aa: CASSPRVGPTYEQYF

v_gene: TRBV5-1
j_gene: TRBJ1-2
CDR3aa: CASSSEPTGHYGYTF

v_gene: TRBV6-1
j_gene: TRBJ2-5
CDR3aa: CASERVSQETQYF

v_gene: TRBV30
j_gene: TRBJ2-3
CDR3aa: CAWSLGADTQYF

v_gene: TRBV15
j_gene: TRBJ2-4
CDR3aa: CATSREGYPKNIQYF

v_gene: TRBV2
j_gene: TRBJ1-6
CDR3aa: CASNRDGSYNSPLHF

v_gene: TRBV4-1
j_gene: TRBJ2-3
CDR3aa: CASSQVASGGLNRVTDTQYF

v_gene: TRBV4-1
j_gene: TRBJ2-5
CDR3aa: CASSQDGLAGVLYQETQYF

v_gene: TRBV29-1
j_gene: TRBJ2-7
CDR3aa: CSVRTSDFEQYF

v_gene: TRBV11-1
j_gene: TRBJ2-7
CDR3aa: CASSISGTSYEQYF

v_gene: TRBV7-3
j_gene: TRBJ2-5
CDR3aa: CASSSGGAGMGETQYF

v_gene: TRBV19
j_gene: TRBJ1-1
CDR3aa: CASRREGKAFF

v_gene: TRBV27
j_gene: TRBJ2-7
CDR3aa: CASRGRGGSYEQYF